This T cell receptor (beta chain) appears in the sequencing data of a study of blood T cell repertoires in COVID-19. Study overall: COVID-19 samples from acute and convalescent phases originated in the United States, Italy and Spain. The analysed material was cDNA or gDNA that came from T cells, B-cell-depleted T cells, or PBMCs.

This clone appeared once. Germline V gives CDR1 SQVTM, CDR2 ANQGSEA. The CDR3 is made up of 12 amino acids. V lost 4 bases and J lost 7, with 11 bases in between. In the source study's methods: Reference gene primer amplification yielded estimated nucleated cell counts. Clones were read by immunoSEQ multiplex PCR, and TCRdb kept only the in-frame ones, dropping some. That table is the source of V, J and clone size, and D and trimming were worked out from the DNA. The table lists about 410,000 clones, roughly 90% of them singletons, with more than 1.4% in the top ten. This TCR came from a woman in her twenties or thirties with active or convalescent COVID-19. The rearrangement uses TRBV29-1 and TRBJ2-1; D gene unclear. The sample comprised peripheral blood. The CDR3 DNA sequence: TGCAGCGTTGTTACCTTGAGGAATGAGCAGTTCTTC. The encoded protein is CSVVTLRNEQFF.